The 12 T cell receptor beta chains reported below all come from one sample, sequenced in a study of blood T cell repertoires in COVID-19. Data came from immunoSEQ multiplex PCR; TCRdb stores just in-frame clones and leaves some out. This sample yields a few hundred thousand clones, of which around 91% are seen a single time; approximately 9.4% belongs to the top ten. The source material was PBMCs or T cells enriched from blood (not recorded which). The source of these receptors is a woman between 35 and 50 years old who had recovered from COVID-19.

This rearrangement joins TRBV10-3 to TRBJ2-5, with 13 bases lining up with TRBD2. Trimming removed 4 bases from V and 1 base from J; junction bases left unmatched: 3. The CDR3 has 16 residues. Germline assignment: CDR1 ENHRY and CDR2 SYGVKD. For the CDR3, the DNA is TGTGCCATCAGTGGGGGACTAGCGGGGCTCCAAGAGACCCAGTACTTC. It specifies CAISGGLAGLQETQYF.

The genes are TRBV7-2 and TRBJ2-7, with TRBD2 as a possible D gene (5 bases). The CDR3 runs 14 residues. V lost 7 bases and J 7 bases, leaving 20 bases between the germline ends. Looked up from germline, CDR1 is SGHTA and CDR2 is FQGNSA. The CDR3, as DNA: TGTGCCAGCATGATTACGTCGGGGAATGGAGAGCAGTACTTC. Its translation is CASMITSGNGEQYF.

CDR3 sequence: CASSPFGQGITEAFF. In DNA, the CDR3 is TGTGCCAGCAGCCCCTTCGGACAGGGAATCACTGAAGCTTTCTTT. The chain couples TRBV28 to TRBJ1-1; 8 bases are a match to TRBD1. In germline, CDR1 is MDHEN, CDR2 SYDVKM. CDR3 length: 15 residues. Unmatched junction bases numbered 10, after V lost 6 bases and J lost 4 bases.

The V gene is TRBV3-1 (or the pseudogene TRBV3-2), the J gene TRBJ1-1, with unresolved D. Trimming cost V 1 base and J 1 base, with 7 bases left between them. Germline values: CDR1 LGHDT, CDR2 YNNKEL (reference sequence). The CDR3 contains 14 residues. CDR3 amino acids: CASSQGLENTEAFF. The CDR3 DNA follows: TGTGCCAGCAGCCAAGGTTTAGAGAACACTGAAGCTTTCTTT.

The chain uses TRBV9 and TRBJ2-5, with TRBD1 as a possible D gene (5 bases). CDR3 length equals 14 residues. The V end was cut by 0 bases, the J end by 5 bases, with 11 bases between. In germline, CDR1 is SGDLS, CDR2 YYNGEE. The CDR3 region is CASSVDQGMETQYF. The CDR3 coding sequence is TGTGCCAGCAGCGTAGACCAGGGCATGGAGACCCAGTACTTC.

The rearrangement uses TRBV19 and TRBJ2-3; maybe TRBD1 (6 bases). The ends were cut back, 3 bases at V and 4 bases at J, with 11 bases in the middle. Germline V CDR1 and CDR2: LNHDA, SQIVND (reference sequence). CDR3 length equals 14 residues. CDR3 region: CASSMGARSDTQYF. DNA for the CDR3: TGTGCCAGTAGTATGGGGGCTAGGTCAGATACGCAGTATTTT.

The V call is TRBV19, the J call TRBJ1-6, with D unclear. The CDR3 extends over 13 amino acids. The V end was cut by 0 bases, the J end by 7 bases, with 4 bases between. Germline V CDR1 and CDR2: LNHDA, SQIVND (reference sequence). The chain's CDR3 is CASSIDRNSPLHF. As DNA, the CDR3 is TGTGCCAGTAGTATAGACAGGAATTCACCCCTCCACTTT. The full variable domain, rest sourced from reference TRBV19 and TRBJ1-6, is DGGITQSPKYLFRKEGQNVTLSCEQNLNHDAMYWYRQDPGQGLRLIYYSQIVNDFQKGDIAEGYSVSREKKESFPLTVTSAQKNPTAFYLCASSIDRNSPLHFGNGTRLTVT.

The V gene is TRBV2, the J gene TRBJ1-5; TRBD1 agrees at 7 bases. The V gene end was trimmed by 1 base and the J gene end by 6 bases; junction bases not matched to a gene: 6. The CDR3 is 15 residues long. Germline assignment: CDR1 SNHLY and CDR2 FYNNEI. Here the CDR3 reads CASSEEGGYSQPQHF. The CDR3 nucleotides are TGTGCCAGCAGTGAAGAAGGGGGCTATAGTCAGCCCCAGCATTTT. The variable domain in full, with the rest retrieved from reference TRBV2 and TRBJ1-5, is EPEVTQTPSHQVTQMGQEVILRCVPISNHLYFYWYRQILGQKVEFLVSFYNNEISEKSEIFDDQFSVERPDGSNFTLKIRSTKLEDSAMYFCASSEEGGYSQPQHFGDGTRLSIL.

The V gene is TRBV7-2, the J gene TRBJ2-1; 14 bases agree with TRBD2. CDR3 length: 18 amino acids. Per germline, CDR1 SGHTA and CDR2 FQGNSA. J lost 0 bases, V lost 3 bases, and 4 bases had no gene match. CDR3 sequence reads: CASSFSGTSGSSYNEQFF. In nucleotides, the CDR3 is TGTGCCAGCAGCTTCTCGGGGACTAGCGGGAGCTCCTACAATGAGCAGTTCTTC.

Written as DNA, the CDR3 is TGTGCCAGCAGCGCGGGGGGCAGTCACACCGGGGAGCTGTTTTTT. Protein: CASSAGGSHTGELFF. The rearrangement uses TRBV5-4 and TRBJ2-2; 8 bases line up with TRBD2. The germline gives CDR1 SGHNT, CDR2 YYREEE (reference sequence). Unmatched junction bases numbered 5, after V lost 4 bases and J lost 3 bases. The CDR3 has 15 residues.

This clone came up once. The rearrangement uses TRBV7-9 and TRBJ1-4, with unresolved D. The CDR3 consists of 15 residues. V was shortened by 5 bases and J by 8 bases, with 18 bases between the two germline ends. The germline V gene has CDR1 SEHNR and CDR2 FQNEAQ (reference sequence). The CDR3 reads CASSPFGSTIEKLFF. CDR3 bases: TGTGCCAGCAGCCCCTTTGGGAGTACTATCGAAAAACTGTTTTTT.

This clone came up once. This chain joins TRBV9 and TRBJ1-2, with 7 bases identical to TRBD1. The CDR3 is 16 residues long. V lost 0 bases, J lost 3 bases, and 8 bases stayed unmatched. Germline V gives CDR1 SGDLS, CDR2 YYNGEE. The CDR3 region is CASSVGEGGLYYGYTF. Written as DNA, the CDR3 is TGTGCCAGCAGCGTAGGTGAAGGGGGCCTTTACTATGGCTACACCTTC.